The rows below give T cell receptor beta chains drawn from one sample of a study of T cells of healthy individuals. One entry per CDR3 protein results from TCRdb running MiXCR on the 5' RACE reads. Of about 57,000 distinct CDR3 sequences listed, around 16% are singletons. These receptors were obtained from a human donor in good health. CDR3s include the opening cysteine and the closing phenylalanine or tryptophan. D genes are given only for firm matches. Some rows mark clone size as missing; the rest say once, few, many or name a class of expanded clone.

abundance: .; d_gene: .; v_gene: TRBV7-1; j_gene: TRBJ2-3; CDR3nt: TGTGCCAGCAGCTCTGCGATGGGTACGCAGTATTTT; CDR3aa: CASSSAMGTQYF
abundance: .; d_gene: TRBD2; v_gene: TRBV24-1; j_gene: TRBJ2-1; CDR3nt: TGTGCCACCAGTGATACCGGGACTAGGCACAATGAGCAGTTCTTC; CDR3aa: CATSDTGTRHNEQFF
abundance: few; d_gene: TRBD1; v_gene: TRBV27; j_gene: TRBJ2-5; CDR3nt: TGTGCCAGCACCAAAACCGGGACAGGGATCTACCAAGAGACCCAGTACTTC; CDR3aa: CASTKTGTGIYQETQYF
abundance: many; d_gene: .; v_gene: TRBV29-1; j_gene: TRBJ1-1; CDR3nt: TGCAGCGTTGGAGAAGGGGTGAACACTGAAGCTTTCTTT; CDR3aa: CSVGEGVNTEAFF
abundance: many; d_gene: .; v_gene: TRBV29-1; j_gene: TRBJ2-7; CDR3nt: TGCAGCGTTGAGCTTAGGGCGTACGAGCAGTACTTC; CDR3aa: CSVELRAYEQYF
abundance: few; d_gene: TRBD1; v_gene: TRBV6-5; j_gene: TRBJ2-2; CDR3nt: TGTGCCAGCGGAATCCAGGGACAGGCCTCCGGGGAGCTGTTTTTT; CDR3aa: CASGIQGQASGELFF
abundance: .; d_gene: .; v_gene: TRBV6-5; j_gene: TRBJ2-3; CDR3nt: TGTGCCAGCAGTTACTCGCCGTCGGGGGACACAGATACGCAGTATTTT; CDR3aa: CASSYSPSGDTDTQYF
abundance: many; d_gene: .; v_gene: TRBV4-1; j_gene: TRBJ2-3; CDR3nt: TGCGCCAGCAGCCAAGAAGCCGGGACTAGCACAGATACGCAGTATTTT; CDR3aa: CASSQEAGTSTDTQYF
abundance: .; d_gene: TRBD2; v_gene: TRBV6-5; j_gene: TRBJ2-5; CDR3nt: TGTGCCAGCAGTTACCGTCTAGCGGGGGGAGAGACCCAGTACTTC; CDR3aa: CASSYRLAGGETQYF
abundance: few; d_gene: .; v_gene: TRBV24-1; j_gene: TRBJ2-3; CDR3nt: TGTGCCACCAGTGATCCCGATGCCCCGTCCGATACGCAGTATTTT; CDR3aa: CATSDPDAPSDTQYF
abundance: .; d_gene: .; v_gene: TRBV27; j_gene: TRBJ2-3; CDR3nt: TGTGCCAGCATGGTGGGGCCGGGGGATACGCAGTATTTT; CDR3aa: CASMVGPGDTQYF
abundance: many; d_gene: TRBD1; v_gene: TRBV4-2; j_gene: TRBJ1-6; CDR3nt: TGTGCCAGCAGCCAAGGAACAGGGGGCATCTCACCCCTCCACTTT; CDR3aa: CASSQGTGGISPLHF
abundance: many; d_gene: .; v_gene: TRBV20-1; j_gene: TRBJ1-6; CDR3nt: TGCAGTGCTAGAAAAGGGCGGAGCTCGGGGGATAATTCACCCCTCCACTTT; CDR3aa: CSARKGRSSGDNSPLHF
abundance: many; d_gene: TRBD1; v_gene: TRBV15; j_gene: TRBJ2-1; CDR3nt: TGTGCCACCAGCGGCCTAGGGACAGGGTTGAATGAGCAGTTCTTC; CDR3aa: CATSGLGTGLNEQFF
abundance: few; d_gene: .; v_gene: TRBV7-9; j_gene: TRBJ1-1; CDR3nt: TGTGCCGTTAGAAGGGATAGTGAAGCTTTCTTT; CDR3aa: CAVRRDSEAFF
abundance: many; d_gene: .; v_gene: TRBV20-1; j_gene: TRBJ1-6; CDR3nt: TGCAGTGCTAGGGGCGGCAGCCCGAATTCACCCCTCCACTTT; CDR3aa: CSARGGSPNSPLHF
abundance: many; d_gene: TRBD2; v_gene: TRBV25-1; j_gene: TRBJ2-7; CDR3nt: TGTGCCAGCAGAGCGGGAGGGCCCCGCGAGCAGTACTTC; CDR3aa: CASRAGGPREQYF
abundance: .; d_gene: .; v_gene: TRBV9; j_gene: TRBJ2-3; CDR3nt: TGTGCCAGCAGCGTACAGCTTGCCAGCGTTGGCACAGATACGCAGTATTTT; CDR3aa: CASSVQLASVGTDTQYF
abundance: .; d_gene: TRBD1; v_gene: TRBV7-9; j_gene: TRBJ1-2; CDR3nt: TGTGCCAGCAGCTTATCAATCTGGGACAGGGAAAGTGGCTACACCTTC; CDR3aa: CASSLSIWDRESGYTF
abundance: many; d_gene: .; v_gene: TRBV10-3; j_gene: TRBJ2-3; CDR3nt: TGTGCCATCAGTGAACCTGAGGCTAGCACAGATACGCAGTATTTT; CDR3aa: CAISEPEASTDTQYF
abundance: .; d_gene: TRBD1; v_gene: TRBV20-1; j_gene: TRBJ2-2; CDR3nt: TGCAGTGCTCCCCGACAGGGCGGGAACACCGGGGAGCTGTTTTTT; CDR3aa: CSAPRQGGNTGELFF
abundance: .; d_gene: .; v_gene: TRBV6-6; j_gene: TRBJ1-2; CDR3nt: TGTGCCAGCAGTTCAAAGCAGGGTAACTATGGCTACACCTTC; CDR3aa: CASSSKQGNYGYTF
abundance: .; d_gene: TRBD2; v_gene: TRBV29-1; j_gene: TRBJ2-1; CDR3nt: TGCAGCGTTGATGACCTAGCGGAGGACGCAGACGAGCAGTTCTTC; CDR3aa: CSVDDLAEDADEQFF
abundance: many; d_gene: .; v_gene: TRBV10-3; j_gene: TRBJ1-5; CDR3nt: TGTGCCATCAGGGACGGTAATCAGCCCCAGCATTTT; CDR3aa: CAIRDGNQPQHF
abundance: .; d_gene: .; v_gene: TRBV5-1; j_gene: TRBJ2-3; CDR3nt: TGCGCCAGCAGCCCACTACAGGGTTCAGATACGCAGTATTTT; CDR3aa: CASSPLQGSDTQYF
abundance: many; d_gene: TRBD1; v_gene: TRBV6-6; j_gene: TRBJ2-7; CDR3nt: TGTGCCAGCAGAAGTGGACAGGGGGGAACCTTCTCCTACGAGCAGTACTTC; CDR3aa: CASRSGQGGTFSYEQYF
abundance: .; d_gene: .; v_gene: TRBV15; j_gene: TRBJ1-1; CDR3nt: TGTGCCACCAGCATCAGACAGGCCTTGAATAACACTGAAGCTTTCTTT; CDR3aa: CATSIRQALNNTEAFF
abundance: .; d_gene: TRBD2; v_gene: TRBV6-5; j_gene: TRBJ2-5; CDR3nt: TGTGCCAGCAGCCCCCTCGGGAGGAGCCTCGGTGAGACCCAGTACTTC; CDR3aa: CASSPLGRSLGETQYF
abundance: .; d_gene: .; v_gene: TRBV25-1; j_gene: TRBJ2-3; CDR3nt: TGTGCCAGCAGTGACAGTTCGCGGGAAAGCTCTGCGGATACGCAGTATTTT; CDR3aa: CASSDSSRESSADTQYF
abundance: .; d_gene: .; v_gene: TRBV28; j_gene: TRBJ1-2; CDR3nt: TGTGCCAGCAGTACCCTGGACGGCAGCTATGGCTACACCTTC; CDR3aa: CASSTLDGSYGYTF
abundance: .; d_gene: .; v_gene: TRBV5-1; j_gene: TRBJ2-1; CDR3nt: TGCGCCAGCAGGGCTAGCGATTACAATGAGCAGTTCTTC; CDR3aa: CASRASDYNEQFF
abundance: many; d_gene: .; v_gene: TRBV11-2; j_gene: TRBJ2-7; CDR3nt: TGTGCCAGCAGCTTAAGAGCATTCACAGGGCCCCGCGAGCAGTACTTC; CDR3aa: CASSLRAFTGPREQYF
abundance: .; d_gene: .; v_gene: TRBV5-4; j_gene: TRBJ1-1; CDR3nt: TGTGCCAGCAGCGCACAGCTCCAGAACACTGAAGCTTTCTTT; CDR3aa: CASSAQLQNTEAFF
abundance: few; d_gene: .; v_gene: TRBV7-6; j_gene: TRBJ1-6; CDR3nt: TGTGCCAGCAGCTTAGCGTATACTCCGACAGCCAATTCACCCCTCCACTTT; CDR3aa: CASSLAYTPTANSPLHF
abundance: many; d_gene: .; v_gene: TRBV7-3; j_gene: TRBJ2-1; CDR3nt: TGTGCCAGCAGGGGGGGCGAATCTGAGCAGTTCTTC; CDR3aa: CASRGGESEQFF
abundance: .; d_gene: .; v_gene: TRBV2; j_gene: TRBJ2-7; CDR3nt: TGTGCCAGCAGGAAGACGGACTACGAGCAGTACTTC; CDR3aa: CASRKTDYEQYF
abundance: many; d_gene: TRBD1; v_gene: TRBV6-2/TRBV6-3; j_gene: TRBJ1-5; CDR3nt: TGTGCCAGCAGTTACCTCCTCCGGGACAGAAGCAATCAGCCCCAGCATTTT; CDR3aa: CASSYLLRDRSNQPQHF
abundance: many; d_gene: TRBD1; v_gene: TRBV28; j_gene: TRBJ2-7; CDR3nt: TGTGCCAGCAGTTTCGGACAGGCCTACGAGCAGTACTTC; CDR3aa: CASSFGQAYEQYF
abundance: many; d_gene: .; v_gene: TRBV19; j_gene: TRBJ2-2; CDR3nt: TGTGCCAGTAGTACCGCTAGAACCGGGGAGCTGTTTTTT; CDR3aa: CASSTARTGELFF
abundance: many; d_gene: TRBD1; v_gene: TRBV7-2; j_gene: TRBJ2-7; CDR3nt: TGTGCCAGCAGCCCTGGGGACAGGTCTACCTACGAGCAGTACTTC; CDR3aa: CASSPGDRSTYEQYF
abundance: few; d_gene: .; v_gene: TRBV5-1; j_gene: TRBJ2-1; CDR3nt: TGCGCCAGCACGCCGGGGATTGGGAATGAGCAGTTCTTC; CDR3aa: CASTPGIGNEQFF
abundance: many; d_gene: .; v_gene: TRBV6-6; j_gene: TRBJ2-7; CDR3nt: TGTGCCAGCAGTTACCCGGGTGACAGTAACGAGCAGTACTTC; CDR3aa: CASSYPGDSNEQYF
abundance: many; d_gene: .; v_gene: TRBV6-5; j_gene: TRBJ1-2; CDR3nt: TGTGCCAGCAGTTACGAAGGTGCCGGGGACTATGGCTACACCTTC; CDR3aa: CASSYEGAGDYGYTF
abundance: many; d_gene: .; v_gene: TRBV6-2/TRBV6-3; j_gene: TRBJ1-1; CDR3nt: TGTGCCAGCAGTTACCCAGTCGGGGGCATGAACACTGAAGCTTTCTTT; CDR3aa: CASSYPVGGMNTEAFF
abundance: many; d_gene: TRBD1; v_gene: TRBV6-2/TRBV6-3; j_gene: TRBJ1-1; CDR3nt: TGTGCCAGCAGTTATTGGACAGGGCGAGCTTTCTTT; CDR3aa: CASSYWTGRAFF
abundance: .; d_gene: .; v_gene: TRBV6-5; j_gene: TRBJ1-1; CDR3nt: TGTGCCAGCAGTTACGAGTGGGGACGAGGGAACACTGAAGCTTTCTTT; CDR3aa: CASSYEWGRGNTEAFF
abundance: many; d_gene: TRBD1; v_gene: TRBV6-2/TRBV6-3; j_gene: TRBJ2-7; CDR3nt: TGTGCCAGCAGTTACGAGACGGGACAGGGTTCCTCCTACGAGCAGTACTTC; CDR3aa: CASSYETGQGSSYEQYF
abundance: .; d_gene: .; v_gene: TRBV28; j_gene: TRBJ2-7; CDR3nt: TGTGCCAGCGGGAACAGGCGTCTGACCTACGAGCAGTACTTC; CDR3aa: CASGNRRLTYEQYF
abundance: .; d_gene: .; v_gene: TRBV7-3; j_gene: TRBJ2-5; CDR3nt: TGTGCCAGCAGCTTCAGACAGGAAGAGACCCAGTACTTC; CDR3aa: CASSFRQEETQYF